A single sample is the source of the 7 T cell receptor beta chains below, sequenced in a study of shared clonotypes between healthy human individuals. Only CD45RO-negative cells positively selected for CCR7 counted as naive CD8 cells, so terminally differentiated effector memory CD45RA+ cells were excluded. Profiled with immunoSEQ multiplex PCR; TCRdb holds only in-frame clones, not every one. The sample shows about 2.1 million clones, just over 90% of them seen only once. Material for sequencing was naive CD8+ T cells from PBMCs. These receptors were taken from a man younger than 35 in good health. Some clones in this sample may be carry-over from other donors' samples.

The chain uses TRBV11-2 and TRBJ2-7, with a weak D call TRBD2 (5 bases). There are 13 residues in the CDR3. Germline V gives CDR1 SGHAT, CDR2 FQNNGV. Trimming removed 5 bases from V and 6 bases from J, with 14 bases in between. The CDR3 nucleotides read TGTGCCAGCAGCCCGTCTGCGGGTGGCGAGCAGTACTTC. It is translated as CASSPSAGGEQYF.

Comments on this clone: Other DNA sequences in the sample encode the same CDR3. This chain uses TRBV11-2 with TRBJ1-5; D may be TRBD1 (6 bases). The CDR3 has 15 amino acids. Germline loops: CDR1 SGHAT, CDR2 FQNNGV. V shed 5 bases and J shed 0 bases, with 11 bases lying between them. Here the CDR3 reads CASSRTADSNQPQHF. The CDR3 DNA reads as TGTGCCAGCAGCCGGACAGCCGATAGCAATCAGCCCCAGCATTTT. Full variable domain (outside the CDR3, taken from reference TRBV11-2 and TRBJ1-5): EAGVAQSPRYKIIEKRQSVAFWCNPISGHATLYWYQQILGQGPKLLIQFQNNGVVDDSQLPKDRFSAERLKGVDSTLKIQPAKLEDSAVYLCASSRTADSNQPQHFGDGTRLSIL.

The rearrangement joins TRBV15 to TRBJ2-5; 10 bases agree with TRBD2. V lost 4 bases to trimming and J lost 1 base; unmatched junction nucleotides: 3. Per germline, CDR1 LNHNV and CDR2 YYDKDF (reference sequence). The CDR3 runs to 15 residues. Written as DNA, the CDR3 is TGTGCCACCAGCACAAAGCGGGAGGGCCAAGAGACCCAGTACTTC. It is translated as CATSTKREGQETQYF.

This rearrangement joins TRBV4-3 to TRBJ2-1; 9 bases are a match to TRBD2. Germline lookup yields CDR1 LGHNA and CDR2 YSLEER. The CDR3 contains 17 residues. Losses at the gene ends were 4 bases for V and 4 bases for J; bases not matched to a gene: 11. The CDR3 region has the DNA TGCGCCAGCAGCCCGGGGTGGCGGGAGGGACTGTACAATGAGCAGTTCTTC. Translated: CASSPGWREGLYNEQFF.

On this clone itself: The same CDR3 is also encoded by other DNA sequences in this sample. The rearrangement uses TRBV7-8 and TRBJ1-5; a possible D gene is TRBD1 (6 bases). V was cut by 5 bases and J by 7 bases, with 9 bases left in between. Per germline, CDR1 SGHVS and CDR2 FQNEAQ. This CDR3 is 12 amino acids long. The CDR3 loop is CASSLGGQPQHF. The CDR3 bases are TGTGCCAGCAGCCTAGGGGGGCAGCCCCAGCATTTT.

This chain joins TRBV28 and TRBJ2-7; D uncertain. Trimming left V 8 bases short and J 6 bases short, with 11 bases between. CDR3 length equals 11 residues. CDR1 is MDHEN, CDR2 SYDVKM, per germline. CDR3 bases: TGTGCCAGCGCAGATGTGCCCGAGCAGTACTTC. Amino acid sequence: CASADVPEQYF.

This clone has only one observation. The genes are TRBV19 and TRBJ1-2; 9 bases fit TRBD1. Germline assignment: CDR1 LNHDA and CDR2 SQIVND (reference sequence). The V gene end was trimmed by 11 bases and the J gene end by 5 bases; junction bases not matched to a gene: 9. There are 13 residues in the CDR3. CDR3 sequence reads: CASAGTGIYGYTF. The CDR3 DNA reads TGTGCCTCAGCCGGGACAGGGATATATGGCTACACCTTC. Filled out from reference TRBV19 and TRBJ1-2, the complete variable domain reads DGGITQSPKYLFRKEGQNVTLSCEQNLNHDAMYWYRQDPGQGLRLIYYSQIVNDFQKGDIAEGYSVSREKKESFPLTVTSAQKNPTAFYLCASAGTGIYGYTFGSGTRLTVV.